These 11 T cell receptor beta chains share one sample of origin, sequenced in a study of cytomegalovirus exposure and HLA in healthy donors. The PCR employed 60 Vbeta primers together with 13 Jbeta primers. The method was immunoSEQ multiplex PCR; TCRdb's version includes in-frame clones alone and lacks a portion of them. The top ten clones hold 1.9% of a sample with about 160,000 clones, approximately 81% of them seen once. The sample taken for sequencing was PBMCs. The receptors originated from a young man in good health and CMV-seronegative.

This chain links TRBV6-5 with TRBJ1-1; the match to TRBD1 covers 10 bases. The J segment lost 5 bases and the V segment lost 4 bases, leaving 10 bases of the junction unmatched. CDR3 size: 16 residues. Germline CDR1 reads MNHEY; CDR2 reads SVGAGI. The DNA for the CDR3 is TGTGCCAGCAGTTTCTGGGACAGGGGTTGGAGAACTGAAGCTTTCTTT. It yields the protein CASSFWDRGWRTEAFF.

The V call is TRBV27, the J call TRBJ2-7; 10 nucleotides agree with TRBD1. Germline CDR1 is MNHEY and CDR2 is SMNVEV (reference sequence). Trimming at V came to 6 bases and at J to 1 base, leaving 6 bases not matched to a gene. CDR3 size: 15 residues. The CDR3 region has the DNA TGTGCCAGCAGGGGACAGGGGCCGGGTTCCTACGAGCAGTACTTC. Translated, it gives CASRGQGPGSYEQYF.

This clone was seen a few times. This rearrangement joins TRBV28 to TRBJ2-1, with TRBD2 matching 8 bases. V was pared by 9 bases and J by 10 bases, with 20 bases of the junction left unmatched. Germline CDR1 reads MDHEN; CDR2 reads SYDVKM. CDR3 size: 16 residues. CDR3 sequence reads: CASLSPGLVGPQEQFF. The CDR3 DNA reads as TGTGCCAGTCTTTCTCCGGGACTAGTGGGCCCCCAAGAGCAGTTCTTC.

This CDR3 is CASSEEWTGGNEQYF. For the CDR3, the DNA is TGTGCCAGCAGTGAAGAGTGGACAGGGGGAAACGAGCAGTACTTC. The chain joins TRBV6-1 to TRBJ2-7, with TRBD1 identical over 10 bases. The CDR3 extends over 15 amino acids. Germline loops: CDR1 MNHNS, CDR2 SASEGT. Trimming at V came to 1 base and at J to 5 bases, leaving 5 bases not matched to a gene.

V gene TRBV18 combines with J gene TRBJ1-6; 8 bases are a match to TRBD1. Germline CDR1 KGHSH, CDR2 LQKENI. The junction had 6 bases not matched to a gene; V was cut back by 6 bases and J by 5 bases. This CDR3 comprises 15 residues. The CDR3 here is CASSPETGDNSPLHF. As DNA, the CDR3 is TGTGCCAGCTCCCCTGAGACAGGGGATAATTCACCCCTCCACTTT.

The chain employs TRBV4-2 and TRBJ2-7; a weak D match, TRBD1 (6 bases). CDR3 length equals 14 residues. V was shortened by 4 bases and J by 1 base, with 11 bases between the two germline ends. Germline V gene lookup returns CDR1 LGHNA and CDR2 YNFKEQ. CDR3 loop: CASSPNDRSYEQYF. The CDR3 DNA sequence: TGTGCCAGCAGCCCAAACGACAGGTCCTACGAGCAGTACTTC.

The rearrangement uses TRBV28 and TRBJ2-3, with D perhaps TRBD1 (5 bases). Germline V lookup: CDR1 MDHEN, CDR2 SYDVKM. V gave up 4 bases and J gave up 4 bases, with 18 bases separating them. This CDR3 region has 16 residues. CDR3 sequence: CASSSDTPRRADTQYF. CDR3 DNA sequence: TGTGCCAGCAGTTCGGACACCCCTCGGCGCGCAGATACGCAGTATTTT.

The chain combines TRBV2 with TRBJ2-3; 10 bases map to TRBD2. CDR1 is SNHLY, CDR2 FYNNEI, per germline. The CDR3 spans 14 residues. The V segment lost 8 bases and the J segment 4 bases; nucleotides outside the gene matches: 6. DNA for the CDR3: TGTGCCAGCCGAAGCGGGAGGGGTGCAGATACGCAGTATTTT. Its translation is CASRSGRGADTQYF.

This chain uses TRBV28 with TRBJ1-2; D uncertain. CDR3 length: 12 residues. V was pared by 10 bases and J by 4 bases, with 13 bases between. Germline V gene sequence: CDR1 MDHEN, CDR2 SYDVKM. The CDR3 bases are TGTGCCACCGCGAGCCTTACCTATGGCTACACCTTC. Amino acid sequence: CATASLTYGYTF.

The chain employs TRBV28 and TRBJ1-1; TRBD1 is a possible D gene (6 bases). The germline gives CDR1 MDHEN, CDR2 SYDVKM. This CDR3 has 14 residues. V gave up 7 bases and J gave up 3 bases, with 15 bases separating them. CDR3 sequence (DNA): TGTGCCAGCACTCGGGGGGGCTTGGACACTGAAGCTTTCTTT. This codes for CASTRGGLDTEAFF.

The V call is TRBV10-3, the J call TRBJ2-2, with D possibly TRBD1 on 5 matching bases. CDR1 is ENHRY, CDR2 SYGVKD, per germline. The CDR3 spans 14 residues. V was clipped by 3 bases and J by 1 base, with 6 bases between them. For the CDR3, the DNA is TGTGCCATCAGTGAAGGACAGAACACCGGGGAGCTGTTTTTT. Its protein product is CAISEGQNTGELFF.